This is a list of T cell receptor beta chains from one sample in a study of blood T cell repertoires in COVID-19. The table came from immunoSEQ multiplex PCR; TCRdb's copy has only in-frame clones and leaves some out. The sample has about 250,000 clones, 65% to 85% seen once. Source material: peripheral blood. The origin of the receptors is a woman aged 40 to 55 with active or convalescent COVID-19. The CDR3 runs from the conserved cysteine through the conserved F or W. The D gene is left open where the match is weak. Rows give clone size only sometimes, using once, few, many, or a class for an expanded clone.

V gene: TRBV6-5; D gene: NA; J gene: TRBJ1-2; clone size: NA; CDR3 DNA: TGTGCCAGCAGTTCTAATCCGGGGGGTCTTGGAGGCTACACCTTC; CDR3 protein: CASSSNPGGLGGYTF
V gene: TRBV25-1; D gene: TRBD1; J gene: TRBJ1-1; clone size: NA; CDR3 DNA: TGTGCCACCCGACAGGGAAACACTGAAGCTTTCTTT; CDR3 protein: CATRQGNTEAFF
V gene: TRBV12-3/TRBV12-4; D gene: NA; J gene: TRBJ2-7; clone size: NA; CDR3 DNA: TGTGCCAGCAGTCCTACTCCCTACGAGCAGTACTTC; CDR3 protein: CASSPTPYEQYF
V gene: TRBV24-1; D gene: TRBD1; J gene: TRBJ2-3; clone size: once; CDR3 DNA: TGTGCCACCAGTGATAGGGACAGGGATAGCACAGATACGCAGTATTTT; CDR3 protein: CATSDRDRDSTDTQYF
V gene: TRBV3-1/TRBV3-2; D gene: NA; J gene: TRBJ1-1; clone size: few; CDR3 DNA: TGTGCCAGCAGCCAAGAACGGGTCAGAAACACTGAAGCTTTCTTT; CDR3 protein: CASSQERVRNTEAFF
V gene: TRBV5-1; D gene: NA; J gene: TRBJ2-3; clone size: few; CDR3 DNA: TGCGCCAGCAGCTTGGTGGGGGACTCCACAGATACGCAGTATTTT; CDR3 protein: CASSLVGDSTDTQYF
V gene: TRBV5-4; D gene: NA; J gene: TRBJ2-1; clone size: few; CDR3 DNA: TGTGCCAGCAGCTTGGCGGTAGTAGCGTCTAGCAATGAGCAGTTCTTC; CDR3 protein: CASSLAVVASSNEQFF
V gene: TRBV3-1/TRBV3-2; D gene: NA; J gene: TRBJ2-2; clone size: NA; CDR3 DNA: TGTGCCAGCAGCCAAGAGAAGCGCCGAGGTAACACCGGGGAGCTGTTTTTT; CDR3 protein: CASSQEKRRGNTGELFF
V gene: TRBV3-1/TRBV3-2; D gene: TRBD2; J gene: TRBJ2-5; clone size: NA; CDR3 DNA: TGTGCCAGCAGCCAACAAGTAGCGGGAGACCAAGAGACCCAGTACTTC; CDR3 protein: CASSQQVAGDQETQYF
V gene: TRBV30; D gene: TRBD2; J gene: TRBJ2-3; clone size: NA; CDR3 DNA: TGTGCCTTCTCTATAGCGGGGGCCTCAGATACGCAGTATTTT; CDR3 protein: CAFSIAGASDTQYF
V gene: TRBV10-3; D gene: NA; J gene: TRBJ1-1; clone size: NA; CDR3 DNA: TGTGCCATCAGTGATTACGGGGGGGGCGAGGCTGAAGCTTTCTTT; CDR3 protein: CAISDYGGGEAEAFF
V gene: TRBV6-5; D gene: TRBD1; J gene: TRBJ1-4; clone size: NA; CDR3 DNA: TGTGCCAGCAGTTACTCGATGGGACAGGGTAATGAAAAACTGTTTTTT; CDR3 protein: CASSYSMGQGNEKLFF
V gene: TRBV6-5; D gene: TRBD1; J gene: TRBJ1-2; clone size: NA; CDR3 DNA: TGTGCCAGCAGAACTGGGGGACAGGGGGACTATGGCTACACCTTC; CDR3 protein: CASRTGGQGDYGYTF
V gene: TRBV6-6; D gene: TRBD1; J gene: TRBJ1-1; clone size: NA; CDR3 DNA: TGTGCCAGCAGTCCTCAGCCGCTACAGGGGAGCACTGAAGCTTTCTTT; CDR3 protein: CASSPQPLQGSTEAFF
V gene: TRBV28; D gene: TRBD1; J gene: TRBJ1-5; clone size: NA; CDR3 DNA: TGTGCCAGCACAACCCGACAGGGGGATCCCAATCAGCCCCAGCATTTT; CDR3 protein: CASTTRQGDPNQPQHF
V gene: TRBV10-3; D gene: NA; J gene: TRBJ2-3; clone size: NA; CDR3 DNA: TGTGCCATCAGTGAGACCAACAAGATGCGGGCAGATACGCAGTATTTT; CDR3 protein: CAISETNKMRADTQYF
V gene: TRBV6-6; D gene: NA; J gene: TRBJ1-2; clone size: once; CDR3 DNA: TGTGCCACCGCAGGGGATGACTATGGCTACACCTTC; CDR3 protein: CATAGDDYGYTF
V gene: TRBV5-5; D gene: TRBD1; J gene: TRBJ1-1; clone size: NA; CDR3 DNA: TGTGCCAGCAGCGCAACAGGGGAGACTGAAGCTTTCTTT; CDR3 protein: CASSATGETEAFF
V gene: TRBV28; D gene: NA; J gene: TRBJ2-7; clone size: NA; CDR3 DNA: TGTGCCAGCAGTTTTGCTAGTACCTACGAGCAGTACTTC; CDR3 protein: CASSFASTYEQYF
V gene: TRBV6-6; D gene: NA; J gene: TRBJ1-1; clone size: NA; CDR3 DNA: TGTGCCAGCAGGACTGGGGGACAGAACACTGAAGCTTTCTTT; CDR3 protein: CASRTGGQNTEAFF
V gene: TRBV9; D gene: NA; J gene: TRBJ1-6; clone size: few; CDR3 DNA: TGTGCCAGCAGCGTATTGGACAGTCCAAATTCACCCCTCCACTTT; CDR3 protein: CASSVLDSPNSPLHF
V gene: TRBV5-4; D gene: TRBD1; J gene: TRBJ1-3; clone size: NA; CDR3 DNA: TGTGCCAGCAGCTTCCGACAGGGAGGAAACACCATATATTTT; CDR3 protein: CASSFRQGGNTIYF
V gene: TRBV11-1; D gene: TRBD2; J gene: TRBJ2-3; clone size: once; CDR3 DNA: TGTGCCAGCAGCCTAGCGGGGCGCTGGGAAGATACGCAGTATTTT; CDR3 protein: CASSLAGRWEDTQYF
V gene: TRBV5-1; D gene: NA; J gene: TRBJ1-5; clone size: NA; CDR3 DNA: TGCGCCAGCAGCTTGGGTGGCAGGGCTGGTCAGCCCCAGCATTTT; CDR3 protein: CASSLGGRAGQPQHF
V gene: TRBV30; D gene: TRBD1; J gene: TRBJ1-5; clone size: NA; CDR3 DNA: TGTGCCTACCAAAGAGACAGGGGGTCTCAGCCCCAGCATTTT; CDR3 protein: CAYQRDRGSQPQHF
V gene: TRBV2; D gene: NA; J gene: TRBJ1-5; clone size: NA; CDR3 DNA: TGTGCCAGCAGTGAGAAAGAGGTGAGAGGCAATCAGCCCCAGCATTTT; CDR3 protein: CASSEKEVRGNQPQHF
V gene: TRBV5-4; D gene: NA; J gene: TRBJ1-1; clone size: once; CDR3 DNA: TGTGCCAGCAGCTTGCAGCGGCAGGGGTTGACTGAAGCTTTCTTT; CDR3 protein: CASSLQRQGLTEAFF
V gene: TRBV28; D gene: NA; J gene: TRBJ1-1; clone size: once; CDR3 DNA: TGTGCCAGCAGCCCCGCACGGCAGCCCCGGAGGGCTTTCTTT; CDR3 protein: CASSPARQPRRAFF
V gene: TRBV7-8; D gene: NA; J gene: TRBJ2-3; clone size: NA; CDR3 DNA: TGTGCCAGCAGCTTTACCCCCTCCGGGGGAGACTCCGATACGCAGTATTTT; CDR3 protein: CASSFTPSGGDSDTQYF
V gene: TRBV2; D gene: NA; J gene: TRBJ1-6; clone size: few; CDR3 DNA: TGTGCCAGCAGTGAAGCAGGACAGACTAATTCACCCCTCCACTTT; CDR3 protein: CASSEAGQTNSPLHF
V gene: TRBV19; D gene: NA; J gene: TRBJ1-6; clone size: NA; CDR3 DNA: TGTGCCAGTAGTCTCCGGGAGGCGGGTCTGGGTTCACCCCTCCACTTT; CDR3 protein: CASSLREAGLGSPLHF
V gene: TRBV2; D gene: TRBD1; J gene: TRBJ1-5; clone size: NA; CDR3 DNA: TGTGCCAGCAGTCCGGAGCACGGGACAGGGGTTCAGCCCCAGCATTTT; CDR3 protein: CASSPEHGTGVQPQHF
V gene: TRBV19; D gene: TRBD1; J gene: TRBJ1-5; clone size: NA; CDR3 DNA: TGTGCCAGTAGTTACTTCGGGGACAGTGTTCAGCCCCAGCATTTT; CDR3 protein: CASSYFGDSVQPQHF
V gene: TRBV7-9; D gene: NA; J gene: TRBJ1-1; clone size: NA; CDR3 DNA: TGTGCCAGCAGCTTAGACGAGATTGAAGCTTTCTTT; CDR3 protein: CASSLDEIEAFF
V gene: TRBV5-4; D gene: NA; J gene: TRBJ1-1; clone size: NA; CDR3 DNA: TGTGCCAGCAGTCCTATGAACACTGAAGCTTTCTTT; CDR3 protein: CASSPMNTEAFF
V gene: TRBV19; D gene: TRBD1; J gene: TRBJ2-6; clone size: NA; CDR3 DNA: TGTGCCAGTAGTACGGACAGGGTCGCCGGGGCCAACGTCCTGACTTTC; CDR3 protein: CASSTDRVAGANVLTF
V gene: TRBV2; D gene: NA; J gene: TRBJ1-2; clone size: NA; CDR3 DNA: TGTGCCAGCAGTGACAGGGGAACTAACTATGGCTACACCTTC; CDR3 protein: CASSDRGTNYGYTF
V gene: TRBV6-5; D gene: NA; J gene: TRBJ1-2; clone size: NA; CDR3 DNA: TGTGCCAGCAGTTACTCAGAGACATCCGCTAACTATGGCTACACCTTC; CDR3 protein: CASSYSETSANYGYTF
V gene: TRBV7-2; D gene: TRBD2; J gene: TRBJ2-2; clone size: few; CDR3 DNA: TGTGCCAGCAGCCAACGGCGCGGGGGGACCGGGGAGCTGTTTTTT; CDR3 protein: CASSQRRGGTGELFF
V gene: TRBV4-1; D gene: TRBD1; J gene: TRBJ1-3; clone size: many; CDR3 DNA: TGCGCCAGCAGCCTTCGGGACAGGGGGTTGGGAAACACCATATATTTT; CDR3 protein: CASSLRDRGLGNTIYF
V gene: TRBV6-1; D gene: NA; J gene: TRBJ1-4; clone size: NA; CDR3 DNA: TGTGCCAGCAGTGACCCGTTCCCTACAACTAATGAAAAACTGTTTTTT; CDR3 protein: CASSDPFPTTNEKLFF
V gene: TRBV11-2; D gene: NA; J gene: TRBJ1-6; clone size: NA; CDR3 DNA: TGTGCCAGCAGGTGGGACAAAACATCACCCCTCCACTTT; CDR3 protein: CASRWDKTSPLHF
V gene: TRBV29-1; D gene: NA; J gene: TRBJ1-4; clone size: few; CDR3 DNA: TGCAGCGTAGGAAATACGGAGGAAAAACTGTTTTTT; CDR3 protein: CSVGNTEEKLFF
V gene: TRBV5-1; D gene: NA; J gene: TRBJ1-1; clone size: many; CDR3 DNA: TGCGCCAGCAGCTTGGGCGGGGGCTTGAGGAACACTGAAGCTTTCTTT; CDR3 protein: CASSLGGGLRNTEAFF
V gene: TRBV29-1; D gene: TRBD1; J gene: TRBJ1-1; clone size: few; CDR3 DNA: TGCAGCGTTCCGACAGGGGGTTACACTGAAGCTTTCTTT; CDR3 protein: CSVPTGGYTEAFF
V gene: TRBV15; D gene: NA; J gene: TRBJ1-2; clone size: few; CDR3 DNA: TGTGCCACCAGCAACCATCTGGGCACAAACTATGGCTACACCTTC; CDR3 protein: CATSNHLGTNYGYTF
V gene: TRBV5-1; D gene: NA; J gene: TRBJ1-2; clone size: NA; CDR3 DNA: TGCGCCAGCAGCTTGGGTGTCACAGAAGGTGGCTACACCTTC; CDR3 protein: CASSLGVTEGGYTF
V gene: TRBV3-1/TRBV3-2; D gene: NA; J gene: TRBJ1-3; clone size: few; CDR3 DNA: TGTGCCAGCAGCCGCGGGGGAACTGGAAACACCATATATTTT; CDR3 protein: CASSRGGTGNTIYF
V gene: TRBV15; D gene: TRBD1; J gene: TRBJ2-6; clone size: NA; CDR3 DNA: TGTGCCACCAGCAGGGCCTCCGGGACAGGTGGGACCGGGGCCAACGTCCTGACTTTC; CDR3 protein: CATSRASGTGGTGANVLTF
V gene: TRBV6-2/TRBV6-3; D gene: NA; J gene: TRBJ1-6; clone size: once; CDR3 DNA: TGTGCCAGCAGCACCGACAGGTCGAATTCACCCCTCCACTTT; CDR3 protein: CASSTDRSNSPLHF
V gene: TRBV29-1; D gene: NA; J gene: TRBJ1-6; clone size: NA; CDR3 DNA: TGCAGCGTTGAAACAGGTGCCAATTCACCCCTCCACTTT; CDR3 protein: CSVETGANSPLHF
V gene: TRBV6-4; D gene: TRBD1; J gene: TRBJ2-2; clone size: NA; CDR3 DNA: TGTGCCAGCAGTGACTCGAGGACAGGGTACGGCGCCGGGGAGCTGTTTTTT; CDR3 protein: CASSDSRTGYGAGELFF
V gene: TRBV3-1/TRBV3-2; D gene: TRBD1; J gene: TRBJ2-3; clone size: once; CDR3 DNA: TGTGCCAGCAGCCTAGGACAGGGGGGCACAGATACGCAGTATTTT; CDR3 protein: CASSLGQGGTDTQYF
V gene: TRBV5-1; D gene: TRBD1; J gene: TRBJ1-2; clone size: NA; CDR3 DNA: TGCGCCAGCAGCCTCCGGGGACAGCCTTATGGCTACACCTTC; CDR3 protein: CASSLRGQPYGYTF
V gene: TRBV18; D gene: NA; J gene: TRBJ1-5; clone size: NA; CDR3 DNA: TGTGCCAGCTCACCACAGACACATAGCAATCAGCCCCAGCATTTT; CDR3 protein: CASSPQTHSNQPQHF
V gene: TRBV5-1; D gene: TRBD2; J gene: TRBJ2-1; clone size: NA; CDR3 DNA: TGCGCCAGCAGCTTGCGGACTAGCGGGGGCAATGAGCAGTTCTTC; CDR3 protein: CASSLRTSGGNEQFF
V gene: TRBV29-1; D gene: NA; J gene: TRBJ1-4; clone size: NA; CDR3 DNA: TGCAGCGTACGGACTCCAACAACTAATGAAAAACTGTTTTTT; CDR3 protein: CSVRTPTTNEKLFF
V gene: TRBV2; D gene: TRBD1; J gene: TRBJ1-2; clone size: NA; CDR3 DNA: TGTGCCAGCAGCGCAAGCCGGGACAGGAGCTATGGCTACACCTTC; CDR3 protein: CASSASRDRSYGYTF